Below, one TCR beta chain is given with its context. What it binds is not known. CDR1 and CDR2 from the germline V gene are SGHTA and FQGTGA. Trimming removed 5 bases from V and 5 bases from J; junction bases left unmatched: 4. The length of the CDR3 is 15 residues. This sample stems from a study of regulatory T cells in long-lasting Graves disease. Across the study: Graves' patients diagnosed newly had used antithyroid drugs under 3 months.

With iRepertoire HTBI primers and Arm-PCR of CDR3 regions, TCR beta libraries were built. TCRdb ran MiXCR on the multiplex PCR reads and lists one entry per CDR3 protein. The repertoire holds roughly 400,000 distinct CDR3 sequences, with about a sixth as singletons. Time point in this sample: newly diagnosed GD, antithyroid drugs for less than 3 months. Scientists built the TCR library using RNA that was extracted from PBMCs. General observations from the study: Small numbers of samples may have cut accuracy.

These data are also associated with another study on T cells in Graves' hyperthyroidism and ophthalmopathy. From that paper: Clinical symptoms, serum thyroxine, TRAb, thyroid ultrasound and orbital computed tomography established diagnosis. TCR CDR3 regions were first amplified by RT-PCR with HTBI primers.

The sequence was collected from a woman between 18 and 30 years old with Graves disease. The sample here was peripheral blood mononuclear cells (PBMCs), taken at new diagnosis, from a patient treated with antithyroid drugs. This chain connects TRBV7-3 to TRBJ2-5; 14 nucleotides agree with TRBD2. DNA for the CDR3: TGTGCCAGCAGCGAGGGACTAGCGGGAGTTGAGACCCAGTACTTC. Translated, it gives CASSEGLAGVETQYF.